The clone carrying this T cell receptor (beta chain) was recorded a few times. What it recognizes is unknown. Trimming shortened V by 7 bases and J by 5 bases, and 23 bases separated the two germline ends. The CDR3 spans 16 residues. Looked up from germline, CDR1 is MNHNY and CDR2 is SVGAGI (reference sequence). The sample originates from a study of cytotoxic CD8 clonotypes in ibrutinib-treated CLL. The protocol was immunoSEQ multiplex PCR, while the TCRdb copy is restricted to in-frame clones and leaves out a portion. The table lists fewer than 45,000 clones, over 70% of them singletons. Study conclusions and caveats: Rising at ibrutinib response, clonality subsequently fell back toward baseline at progression. Contraction or stability on treatment was seen for public clonotypes, which were uncommon. Measured clonality at baseline was greater than in age-matched healthy donors and tracked with circulating CD8+ T-cell counts.

The chain uses TRBV6-6 and TRBJ2-5; D might be TRBD2 (5 bases). The receptor comes from a human donor with chronic lymphocytic leukemia. The material sequenced was PBMCs, taken at disease progression, from a patient treated with ibrutinib. The CDR3: CASTPSLEGTRETQYF. In DNA form, the CDR3 reads TGTGCCAGCACTCCCTCACTTGAGGGTACCCGGGAGACCCAGTACTTC.